This section outlines one TCR beta chain sequence together with its context. The specificity of this receptor is unknown. It has no much larger one-base neighbor in the sample; base qualities were not kept. This specimen's treatment or condition label, interpreted: around 19 received Ad26.COV2.S at low or high dose, single or two shots; 5 received placebo; per-sample allocation not given. Repertoires of vaccine and placebo recipients were sequenced from samples taken on day 63 after the first injection. Between 29 July and 7 August 2020, Cohort 1b enrolled about 27 adults aged 18-55 years at one site in Boston, USA. Ad26.COV2.S was a replication-incompetent adenovirus type 26 vector expressing a prefusion-stabilized SARS-CoV-2 spike protein from the original Wuhan strain. The immunoSEQ Assay was used to sequence TCRbeta CDR3 regions. After extraction, genomic DNA underwent amplification by bias-controlled multiplex PCR, followed by high-throughput sequencing. In the source study's methods: Collapsing and filtering of sequences were performed to quantify the absolute abundance of each unique TCRbeta CDR3 region. T cell fraction was estimated by normalization of TCRbeta template counts to usable DNA, with usable DNA being measured through amplification of reference genes present in all nucleated cells. Repertoire TCRs were annotated as SARS-CoV-2-specific when V gene, CDR3 amino acid sequence and J gene were exactly matched to a known reactive TCR set. The reference SARS-CoV-2 TCR set was obtained from MIRA and was filtered for enrichment in COVID-19-positive ImmuneCODE repertoires, whereby public or cross-reactive TCRs were removed. Based on the MIRA antigens, annotated TCRs were further analysed at the level of specific ORF or position within ORF. Breadth was defined as the number of annotated unique rearrangements divided by the total number of unique productive rearrangements, and depth was defined as the summed frequency of the annotated unique rearrangements. Two-sided Wilcoxon rank-sum tests were used to compare TCR breadth between groups. Sourced from immuneACCESS, this table was stored by TCRdb with only in-frame sequences that have V and J called. A share of the clones is absent; for the studies checked, an unresolved V gene accounts for under half, and the remainder has no known explanation. V and J calls and clone size are given by that table; D and trimming were obtained from the DNA. For this sample there are some 460,000 clones; roughly nine tenths appear just once. Roughly 1.7% of the sample is taken by the ten largest.

The data were taken from a study of Ad26.COV2.S vaccination and SARS-CoV-2 variants (dated by TCRdb to the early 2020s). Context from the whole study: Donors in the vaccine arm were drawn from COV1001, a phase I-IIa trial of Ad26.COV2.S in healthy adults that was multicentre, randomized, double-blind and placebo-controlled. Ad26.COV2.S was given intramuscularly at 5x10^10 or 1x10^11 viral particles, as a single shot or as two shots 56 days apart. The specificity and breadth of SARS-CoV-2-reactive T cell receptors after Ad26.COV2.S vaccination were assessed by TCRbeta repertoire sequencing. The TCR-sequenced set comprised around 30 samples: around 20 Ad26.COV2.S vaccine recipients, 5 placebo recipients and 8 SARS-CoV-2 convalescent individuals. Trial participants were randomized into five groups of five: low-dose or high-dose Ad26.COV2.S given once or twice, or placebo on both occasions. Throughout the experiments and outcome assessment, investigators stayed blinded to trial group allocation. What the work shows at the level of the full study, not this receptor alone: The study lacked the statistical power to compare responses across vaccine doses or regimens. Higher spike-specific TCR breadth was observed in Ad26.COV2.S recipients than in placebo recipients (P = 0.0014). Substantial breadth of spike-specific CD8+ and CD4+ T cell responses was reported after vaccination. Non-spike TCR breadth was comparable between vaccine and placebo recipients, consistent with the vaccine containing only spike. According to the authors, total T cell responses may have been underestimated by the TCR breadth and depth analyses.

The CDR3 starts with the cysteine, ends with the phenylalanine, and has 16 residues. Here the CDR3 DNA is all that survives: 48 bases in frame from base 1. The rearranged chain carries TRBV21-1 and TRBJ2-1; the table assigns TRBD2, which was not confirmed against the DNA. TRBV21-1 has pseudogene status. This receptor was taken from a person between 18 and 65 years old who received the Ad26.COV2.S COVID-19 vaccine or a placebo. The sample here was peripheral blood, taken in a trial of Ad26.COV2.S vaccine versus placebo. The CDR3 is CASQIPSGGPYNEQFF. The bases are TGTGCCAGCCAAATTCCTAGCGGGGGGCCCTACAATGAGCAGTTCTTC.